One and the same sample provided the 3 T cell receptor beta chains below, sequenced in a study of blood T cells in healthy people across ages. A J-beta primer mix and a sample-barcoded 5' primer were used in a second PCR of about 7 to 12 cycles. TCRdb ran MiXCR on the 5' RACE reads and lists one entry per CDR3 protein. Seen here are hundreds of thousands of distinct CDR3 sequences, 32% observed once, and the top ten hold 15%. The sample taken for sequencing was blood. Receptor source: a woman older than 75 in good health.

The chain recombines TRBV24-1 with TRBJ2-3; 16 nucleotides align to TRBD2. The J segment lost 11 bases and the V segment lost 5 bases, leaving 21 bases of the junction unmatched. CDR3 length equals 20 residues. Germline loops: CDR1 KGHDR, CDR2 SFDVKD. The CDR3 protein is CATSGKSPGLAGGPLGMQYF. For the CDR3, the DNA is TGTGCCACCAGTGGAAAATCTCCGGGACTAGCGGGGGGGCCCTTGGGTATGCAGTATTTT.

This clonotype has a handful of counts. A read error may be the cause here, since a much bigger clone is one base away. This rearrangement joins TRBV18 to TRBJ2-7, with D possibly matching TRBD1 (6 bases). The germline CDR1 and CDR2 sequences are KGHSH and LQKENI. This CDR3 has 13 residues. CDR3 in DNA: TGTACCAGCTCACCAGGGGACTCCTACGAGCAGTACTTC. It yields the protein CTSSPGDSYEQYF.

This clonotype was seen a few times. This chain links TRBV6-6 with TRBJ2-7, with 9 bases identical to TRBD1. The CDR3 totals 16 residues. Germline V gene data show CDR1 as MNHNY and CDR2 as SVGAGI (reference sequence). Unmatched junction bases numbered 15, after V lost 8 bases and J lost 4 bases. The CDR3 spells CASGDSPGQGSYEQYF. In DNA form, the CDR3 reads TGTGCCAGCGGCGACAGTCCGGGACAGGGTTCGTACGAGCAGTACTTC.